This T cell receptor beta chain was recovered during a study of OX40 agonist ivuxolimab in advanced cancers. For the study at large: Patients receiving dose escalation had hepatocellular carcinoma, melanoma, renal cell or head and neck cancer. Prior anti-PD-1, anti-PD-L1 or anti-CTLA-4 therapy did not bar entry, and more than 35% had some. The study, taken as a whole, reports: Relative to CD4+ cells, CD8+ T cells on average had more expanded clones.

Samples of blood were obtained at baseline, on cycle 4 day 1, and on cycle 7 day 1. The length of the CDR3 is 15 residues. J gave up 2 bases and V 4 bases, and 2 bases lay outside the gene matches. Looked up from germline, CDR1 is SGHRS and CDR2 is YFSETQ. The protocol was immunoSEQ multiplex PCR, while the TCRdb copy is restricted to in-frame clones and leaves out a portion. The table lists about 40,000 clones, 80% to 90% of them singletons. The sample holds a few counts of this clone. Antigen: not known. The sequence derives from an adult with an advanced solid tumor such as melanoma, head and neck, liver or kidney cancer. The rearrangement links TRBV5-1 to TRBJ2-1, with 11 bases lining up with TRBD1. This specimen was CD4+ or CD8+ T cells sorted from blood, taken in a trial of the OX40 agonist ivuxolimab. The CDR3 bases are TGCGCCAGCAGCCCGGGACAGGGGGCCTACAATGAGCAGTTCTTC. As protein: CASSPGQGAYNEQFF.